This T cell receptor (beta chain) was recorded in a study of T-cell memory formation after mild COVID-19 (dated by TCRdb to the early 2020s). A note on the overall study: TCR sequence clusters from the two donors were largely donor specific. Two young, previously healthy adult volunteers, one female and one male, were included in the cohort. T-cell clones expanding and contracting after mild COVID-19 in a couple of donors were tracked by longitudinal TCRalpha and TCRbeta repertoire sequencing.

The paper's findings and limits, for the study overall: Contracting CD4+ clones were located mainly in the CM and EM memory subsets, whereas CD8+ clones were found to be enriched in EMRA. Some responding clones were found in pre-infection memory, which suggests that pre-existing cross-reactive memory T cells took part in the SARS-CoV-2 response. Only a couple of mild cases were covered by the study, and larger cohorts that include severe cases with pre-infection samples were considered necessary. Clones that contracted from day 15 to 85 showed balanced CD4/CD8 phenotypes, whereas a second wave of clones that expanded from day 15 to 37 leaned towards CD4+. SARS-CoV-2 specificity of the second-wave clones peaking on day 37 was not confirmed.

Instrument on record: Illumina NovaSeq 6000. TCRalpha and TCRbeta cDNA libraries were constructed by 5'RACE with constant-segment primers, with sample barcodes and unique molecular identifiers being introduced. RNA was extracted from every sample with Trizol reagent. Amplification of the libraries took two PCR steps, and the second step added a second sample barcode plus Illumina TruSeq adapters. Sequencing of libraries was performed on an Illumina NovaSeq with 2 x 150 bp paired-end reads. On the authors' methods: With migec v1.2.7, reads were demultiplexed and then collapsed into UMI-guided consensus sequences. Using mixcr v2.1.11, UMI consensuses were aligned to TRA and TRB V and J templates and then assembled into clonotypes. A clonotype was counted as expanded or contracted only when both edgeR and NoisET called the clonotype significant, with the noise models trained on biological replicates. For edgeR calls, a false discovery rate-adjusted p below 0.01 and a log2 fold-change threshold of 1 were applied. PCA with hierarchical clustering of max-normalized trajectories of the 1000 most abundant clonotypes was used as exploratory dynamics analysis. Separately sequenced CD4+ and CD8+ repertoires were used to assign a CD4 or CD8 phenotype to each responding clone. In-frame beta chains were kept once TCRdb had trimmed the public reads at Q25 with fastp and called clones with MiXCR. CDR3 protein sequences are deduplicated, and each keeps its most common genes and DNA. The V and J calls and clone size are TCRdb's, not the authors'. The sample profile shows 250,000 to 300,000 distinct CDR3 sequences; around 16% of them were found once. Roughly 22% of the sample is held by the ten biggest clonotypes.

Ficoll-Paque density gradient centrifugation was the method used to isolate PBMCs. According to the germline V gene (reference sequence), CDR1 reads SEHNR and CDR2 reads FQNEAQ. The CDR3 runs 12 residues from the cysteine to the phenylalanine. CDR3 DNA only is kept here, 36 bases in frame from base 1. The V and J ends are trimmed by 3 bases and 10 bases, leaving 7 bases between them. This clonotype was recorded a few times. The specificity of this receptor is unknown. Base qualities are missing; no much larger clone stands one base away. The chain employs TRBV7-9 and TRBJ1-6; the D segment could be TRBD1, given 5 matching bases. This TCR was recovered from a man in his late teens or twenties who had mild COVID-19 (a few samples of this study predate the infection). The sample titles of this study are shuffled in the database, so cell type and time point are left out; the donor was told from shared clones. The sample consisted of PBMCs or a T cell subset sorted from them (not recorded which). The bases read TGTGCCAGCAGCTTCCCAGGGTCACCCCTCCACTTT. It codes for CASSFPGSPLHF.